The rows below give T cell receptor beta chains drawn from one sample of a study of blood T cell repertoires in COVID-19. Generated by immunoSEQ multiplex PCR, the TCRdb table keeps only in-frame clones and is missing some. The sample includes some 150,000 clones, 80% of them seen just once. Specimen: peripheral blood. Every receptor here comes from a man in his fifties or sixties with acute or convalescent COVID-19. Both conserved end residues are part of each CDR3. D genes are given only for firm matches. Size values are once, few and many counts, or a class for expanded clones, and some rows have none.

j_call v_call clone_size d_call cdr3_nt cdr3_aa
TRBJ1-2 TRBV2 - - TGTGCCAGCAGTGAACGGGGGAGTGGTGGCTACACCTTC CASSERGSGGYTF
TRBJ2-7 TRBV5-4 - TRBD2 TGTGCCAGCAGCCAGGGACTAGCGGGAGGTAGCGAGCAGTACTTC CASSQGLAGGSEQYF
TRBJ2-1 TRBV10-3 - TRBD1 TGTGCCATCACCGGACAGGCCTACAATGAGCAGTTCTTC CAITGQAYNEQFF
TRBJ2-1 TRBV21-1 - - TGTGCCAGCAGCAAAGAAACCCCTCCACCCTGCGCCCATGAGCAGTTCTTC CASSKETPPPCAHEQFF
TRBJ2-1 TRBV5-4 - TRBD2 TGTGCCAGCAGCCCGGGACTAGCGGCCTACAATGAGCAGTTCTTC CASSPGLAAYNEQFF
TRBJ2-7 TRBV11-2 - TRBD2 TGTGCCAGCAGCTTAGAACGGGGGGGCTACGAGCAGTACTTC CASSLERGGYEQYF
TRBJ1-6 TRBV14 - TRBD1 TGTGCCAGCAGCCCCATCAGGACAGGGCCGACCGGTTCACCCCTCCACTTT CASSPIRTGPTGSPLHF
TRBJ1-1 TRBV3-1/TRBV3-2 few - TGTGCCAGCAGCCCTTCCGGGTTAATGAACACTGAAGCTTTCTTT CASSPSGLMNTEAFF
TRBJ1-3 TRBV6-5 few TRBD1 TGTGCCAGCAGAGTGACAGGGGCTGGAAACACCATATATTTT CASRVTGAGNTIYF
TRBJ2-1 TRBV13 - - TGTGCCAGCAGCCCCCGGGGTGAGTGGCAAAACACACGGAATGAGCAGTTCTTC CASSPRGEWQNTRNEQFF
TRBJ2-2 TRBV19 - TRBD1 TGTGCCAGTAGTATTGGACAGGGGAACACCGGGGAGCTGTTTTTT CASSIGQGNTGELFF
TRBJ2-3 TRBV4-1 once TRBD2 TGCGCCAGCAGCCAAGAGGGGTCAGCGGGAGGGTCCCCGGGGGATACGCAGTATTTT CASSQEGSAGGSPGDTQYF
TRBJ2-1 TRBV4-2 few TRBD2 TGTGCCAGCAGCCAACGGCGCCTTAGCGGGAGCCCCTACAATGAGCAGTTCTTC CASSQRRLSGSPYNEQFF
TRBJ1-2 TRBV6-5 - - TGTGCCAGCAGTTACTCCCGGGGTTCAGGAGTTGGCTACACCTTC CASSYSRGSGVGYTF
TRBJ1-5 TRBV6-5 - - TGTGCCAGCAGTTACTCGAGCGCGGGAAATCAGCCCCAGCATTTT CASSYSSAGNQPQHF
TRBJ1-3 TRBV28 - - TGTGCCAGCAGTTCTGCAGGGGTCTCTGGAAACACCATATATTTT CASSSAGVSGNTIYF
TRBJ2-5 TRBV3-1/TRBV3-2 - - TGTGCCAGCAGCCAAGATCTTGTGACAGCCAGAGAGACCCAGTACTTC CASSQDLVTARETQYF
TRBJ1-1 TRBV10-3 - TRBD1 TGTGCCATCAAGGCCGGGACAGCCCAAGGGGAAGCTTTCTTT CAIKAGTAQGEAFF
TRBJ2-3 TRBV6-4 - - TGTGCCAGCAGTGACCGAGGAATGACAGATACGCAGTATTTT CASSDRGMTDTQYF
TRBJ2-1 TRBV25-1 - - TGTGCCAGCAAGGGGAACAATGAGCAGTTCTTC CASKGNNEQFF
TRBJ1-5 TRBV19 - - TGTGCCAGTACCCGAGGCTGGTACAATCAGCCCCAGCATTTT CASTRGWYNQPQHF
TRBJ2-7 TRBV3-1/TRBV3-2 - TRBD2 TGTGCCAGCAGCCCTTGGGGAGTGACTAGCGGGGGATACGAGCAGTACTTC CASSPWGVTSGGYEQYF
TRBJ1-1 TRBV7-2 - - TGTGCCAGCAGCCGCCAGGTGAACACTGAAGCTTTCTTT CASSRQVNTEAFF
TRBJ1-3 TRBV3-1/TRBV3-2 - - TGTGCCAGCAGCCAAAACTTAGTAAGCTCTGGAAACACCATATATTTT CASSQNLVSSGNTIYF
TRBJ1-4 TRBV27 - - TGTGCCAGCAGTCCCACCGACCCTACAGGTTTAGGAACTAATGAAAAACTGTTTTTT CASSPTDPTGLGTNEKLFF
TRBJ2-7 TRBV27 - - TGTGCCAGCAGTTTACCACAGTCCTCCTACGAGCAGTACTTC CASSLPQSSYEQYF
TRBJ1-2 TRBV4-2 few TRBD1 TGTGCCAGCAGCCAGGATTCAGGGGGCGCCGGCTATGGCTACACCTTC CASSQDSGGAGYGYTF
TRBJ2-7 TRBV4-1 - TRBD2 TGCGCCAGCAGCCTTTCCGGGAGGGGGGGGTACGAGCAGTACTTC CASSLSGRGGYEQYF
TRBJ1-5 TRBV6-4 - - TGTGCCAGCAGCACCTTTGAGGGCCAGCCCCAGCATTTT CASSTFEGQPQHF
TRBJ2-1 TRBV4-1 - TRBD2 TGCGCCAGCAGCCAAGCCTCGGGGCTAGCGGGGGGACCGGTCTACAATGAGCAGTTCTTC CASSQASGLAGGPVYNEQFF
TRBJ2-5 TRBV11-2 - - TGTGCCAGCAGCGGGGGGTTGGAGACCCAGTACTTC CASSGGLETQYF
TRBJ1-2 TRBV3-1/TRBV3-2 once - TGTGCCAGCAGCCAAGATTCGGGCGGGATCTTAGGCTACACCTTC CASSQDSGGILGYTF
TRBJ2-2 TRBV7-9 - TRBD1 TGTGCCAGCAGCTCCAGACAGGGGGCAAGCGGGGAGCTGTTTTTT CASSSRQGASGELFF
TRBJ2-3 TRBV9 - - TGTGCCAGCAGCGTCGGGGGTATTTCTAGCACAGATACGCAGTATTTT CASSVGGISSTDTQYF
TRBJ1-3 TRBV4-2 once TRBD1 TGTGCCAGCAGCCAAGAGGGACAGGACCCTGGAAACACCATATATTTT CASSQEGQDPGNTIYF
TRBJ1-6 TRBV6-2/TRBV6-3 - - TGTGCCAGCAGTTGGACAGTGGGAAATTCACCCCTCCACTTT CASSWTVGNSPLHF
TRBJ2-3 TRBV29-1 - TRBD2 TGCAGCGTTGCAGCGGGACTAGCGGACAGCACAGATACGCAGTATTTT CSVAAGLADSTDTQYF
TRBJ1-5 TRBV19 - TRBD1 TGTGCCAGTAGGGGACAGGGGTCTAGCAATCAGCCCCAGCATTTT CASRGQGSSNQPQHF
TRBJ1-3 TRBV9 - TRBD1 TGTGCCAGCAGTTATACCGGGACAGGGGGCCCTGGAAACACCATATATTTT CASSYTGTGGPGNTIYF
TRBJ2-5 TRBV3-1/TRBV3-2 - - TGTGCCAGCAGCCACTCCGAGAGGGAGACCCAGTACTTC CASSHSERETQYF
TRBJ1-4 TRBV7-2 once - TGTGCCAGCAGACTAGGGGGTGAAAAACTGTTTTTT CASRLGGEKLFF
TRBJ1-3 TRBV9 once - TGTGCCAGCAGCGCGGACCAAAACAGGGCCCTCTCTGGAAACACCATATATTTT CASSADQNRALSGNTIYF
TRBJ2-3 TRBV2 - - TGTGCCAGCAGTGATAATAGCTTGCTAGGTACGCAGTATTTT CASSDNSLLGTQYF